One sample yielded the 14 T cell receptor beta chains listed below, sequenced in a study of shared clonotypes between healthy human individuals. The naive CD8 subset, CD45RO-negative cells positively selected for CCR7, excluded terminally differentiated effector memory CD45RA+ cells. Assay used: immunoSEQ multiplex PCR; TCRdb lists only in-frame clones, some missing. The repertoire holds about 2.1 million clones, around 93% seen once, with over 1.5% in the top ten. Sequences were obtained from naive CD8+ T cells from PBMCs. These receptors all stem from a man between 18 and 35 years old in good health. Some clones in this sample may be carry-over from other donors' samples.

The chain uses TRBV30 and TRBJ2-1; tentatively, D is TRBD2 (6 bases). V lost 0 bases and J lost 1, with 13 bases in between. Per the germline V gene, CDR1 is GTSNPN and CDR2 is SVGIG (reference sequence). The CDR3 runs 16 residues. CDR3 in amino acids: CAWSVPTSFSYNEQFF. The CDR3, as DNA: TGTGCCTGGAGTGTACCGACTAGTTTTTCCTACAATGAGCAGTTCTTC.

The chain joins TRBV7-5 to TRBJ2-7; TRBD1 was called by the table and not checked on the DNA. TRBV7-5 is tagged as a pseudogene. CDR3 size: 15 residues. CDR3 nucleotides: TGTGCCAGCAGCCCGCGGGACAGTCCCTCCTACGAGCAGTACTTC. Amino acid sequence: CASSPRDSPSYEQYF.

The genes are TRBV7-2 and TRBJ2-3; 15 bases fit TRBD2. The germline V gene encodes CDR1 SGHTA and CDR2 FQGNSA. This CDR3 spans 18 amino acids. V gave up 4 bases and J gave up 3 bases; unmatched junction bases: 8. DNA of the CDR3: TGTGCCAGCAGCTCAGAAGGACTAGCGGGAGGGCCAACAGATACGCAGTATTTT. It specifies CASSSEGLAGGPTDTQYF.

This chain links TRBV18 with TRBJ2-7; TRBD2 matches 7 bases. V lost 3 bases, J lost 6 bases, and 11 bases stayed unmatched. Germline-derived CDR1 and CDR2 are KGHSH and LQKENI. The CDR3 sequence is 15 residues long. The CDR3 nucleotides are TGTGCCAGCTCACCGGTCAGGACGGGAGGTGCCGAGCAGTACTTC. Protein sequence: CASSPVRTGGAEQYF.

Concerning this clone: This CDR3 is also generated by other DNA sequences in the sample. The rearrangement joins TRBV9 to TRBJ2-1; a weak D match, TRBD2 (6 bases). CDR1 and CDR2 from the germline V gene are SGDLS and YYNGEE. The CDR3 is 14 residues long. The ends were cut back, 4 bases at V and 1 base at J, with 9 bases in the middle. The DNA for the CDR3 is TGTGCCAGCAGCCCCGGGACTTCCTACAATGAGCAGTTCTTC. Translating it yields CASSPGTSYNEQFF. The variable domain in full, with the rest retrieved from reference TRBV9 and TRBJ2-1, is DSGVTQTPKHLITATGQRVTLRCSPRSGDLSVYWYQQSLDQGLQFLIQYYNGEERAKGNILERFSAQQFPDLHSELNLSSLELGDSALYFCASSPGTSYNEQFFGPGTRLTVL.

The chain joins TRBV27 to TRBJ1-2; the D gene is possibly TRBD1 (5 bases). CDR1 and CDR2 (germline): MNHEY, SMNVEV (reference sequence). This CDR3 has 13 residues. Between the trimmed V and J ends, which lost 2 bases and 8 bases, there was a span of 12 bases. CDR3 in amino acids: CASSLDGTDGYTF. DNA for the CDR3: TGTGCCAGCAGTTTAGACGGGACGGACGGCTACACCTTC.

The rearrangement links TRBV4-2 to TRBJ2-7, with 8 bases fitting TRBD1. V lost 4 bases to trimming and J lost 5 bases; unmatched junction nucleotides: 10. From germline, CDR1 is LGHNA and CDR2 YNFKEQ. This CDR3 comprises 15 residues. This CDR3 reads CASSRGQVGRDEQYF. The CDR3, as DNA: TGTGCCAGCAGCCGGGGACAGGTTGGCCGGGACGAGCAGTACTTC.

This chain joins TRBV30 and TRBJ2-3, with no clear D. The V and J ends lost 2 bases and 2 bases respectively, with 11 bases between them. Germline CDR1 is GTSNPN and CDR2 is SVGIG (reference sequence). The CDR3 has 14 amino acids. This chain's CDR3 is CAWSSLRHTDTQYF. The DNA of the CDR3 is TGTGCCTGGAGTTCTTTGCGCCACACAGATACGCAGTATTTT.

The chain uses TRBV7-9 and TRBJ2-3; 13 positions match TRBD2. Germline V lookup: CDR1 SEHNR, CDR2 FQNEAQ (reference sequence). The CDR3 consists of 19 residues. V dropped 5 bases and J dropped 0; count of bases not matched to a gene: 11. The CDR3 region has the DNA TGTGCCAGCAGCCATGGTGAAGGGACTAGCGGGGCTAGCACAGATACGCAGTATTTT. Amino acid sequence: CASSHGEGTSGASTDTQYF.

The CDR3 DNA follows: TGTGCCAGCAGGGACAGAAGCTATGGCTACACCTTC. Translating it yields CASRDRSYGYTF. The J gene is TRBJ1-2, the V gene TRBV27, with D tentatively TRBD1 (6 bases). The V gene lost 6 bases and the J gene lost 4 bases, with 9 bases spanning the gap. This CDR3 comprises 12 residues. Germline V lookup: CDR1 MNHEY, CDR2 SMNVEV (reference sequence).

The gene calls are TRBV5-1 and TRBJ2-1; perhaps TRBD2 as D (5 bases). The CDR3 spans 17 residues. Trimming took off 0 bases at V and 0 bases at J, with 13 bases between the two ends. Looked up from germline, CDR1 is SGHRS and CDR2 is YFSETQ. CDR3 region: CASSLELLGSSYNEQFF. In DNA form, the CDR3 reads TGCGCCAGCAGCTTGGAATTGTTGGGGAGCTCCTACAATGAGCAGTTCTTC.

V gene TRBV7-6 combines with J gene TRBJ1-3; no definite D call. Germline CDR1 SGHVS, CDR2 FNYEAQ. V lost 0 bases and J 4 bases, leaving 4 bases between the germline ends. There are 13 residues in the CDR3. The CDR3 spells CASSLASGNTIYF. The DNA of the CDR3 is TGTGCCAGCAGCTTAGCTTCCGGAAACACCATATATTTT.

The rearrangement uses TRBV19 and TRBJ2-1, with unresolved D. The CDR3 sequence is 14 residues long. Trimming stripped 5 bases from V and 0 bases from J, with 8 bases between. Germline V CDR1 and CDR2: LNHDA, SQIVND (reference sequence). CDR3 residues: CASSFLSSYNEQFF. In DNA form, the CDR3 reads TGTGCCAGTAGTTTCTTGAGCTCCTACAATGAGCAGTTCTTC.

The rearrangement links TRBV11-2 to TRBJ2-3, with D possibly matching TRBD1 (5 bases). Germline-derived CDR1 and CDR2 are SGHAT and FQNNGV. The CDR3 runs to 15 residues. The germline V and J ends were trimmed by 3 bases and 1 base, with 11 bases remaining between them. CDR3 sequence (DNA): TGTGCCAGCAGCTTCGCAGGGTACGGCACAGATACGCAGTATTTT. Translated: CASSFAGYGTDTQYF.